Here is one TCR beta chain with its context. Its antigen is not identified. This entry is derived from a study of early T cells in non-severe SARS-CoV-2 infection. Overall study: The study sequenced bulk RNA from unsorted whole blood, with chains unpaired. Study-level findings and limits: Matches to VDJdb favored anti-spike CD8 responses and missed private and CD4 specificities.

Germline-derived CDR1 and CDR2 are KGHDR and SFDVKD. CDR3 length: 15 amino acids. Trimming cost V 5 bases and J 5 bases, with 17 bases left between them. Unique molecular identifiers were affixed to single, distinct cDNA molecules. One entry per CDR3 protein results from TCRdb running MiXCR on the 5' RACE reads. In the table there are tens of thousands of distinct CDR3 sequences, about 14% of which are singletons. The receptor was isolated from an adult who was a healthcare worker with PCR-confirmed SARS-CoV-2 infection or an uninfected control (not recorded which). This rearrangement joins TRBV24-1 to TRBJ1-1, with D hard to call. Sample: whole blood. CDR3 in amino acids: CATSVGRRLETEAFF. The CDR3 DNA sequence: TGTGCCACCAGTGTCGGCAGGCGACTTGAGACTGAAGCTTTCTTT.